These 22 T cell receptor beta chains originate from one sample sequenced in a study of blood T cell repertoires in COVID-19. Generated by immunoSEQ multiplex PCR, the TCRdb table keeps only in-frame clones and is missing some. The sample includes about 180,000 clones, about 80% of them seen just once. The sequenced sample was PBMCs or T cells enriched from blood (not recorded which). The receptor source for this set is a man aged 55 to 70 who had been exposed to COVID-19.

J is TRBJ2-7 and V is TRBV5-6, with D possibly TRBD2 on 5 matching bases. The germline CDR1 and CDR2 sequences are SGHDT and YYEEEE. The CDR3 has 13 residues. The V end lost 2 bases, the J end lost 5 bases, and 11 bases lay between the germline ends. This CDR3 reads CASSFRRRNEQYF. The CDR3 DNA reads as TGTGCCAGCAGCTTCAGGAGGAGGAACGAGCAGTACTTC.

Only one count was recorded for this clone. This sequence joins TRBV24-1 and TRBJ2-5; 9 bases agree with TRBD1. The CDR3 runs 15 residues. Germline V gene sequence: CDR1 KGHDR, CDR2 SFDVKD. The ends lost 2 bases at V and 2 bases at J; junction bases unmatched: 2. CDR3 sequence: CATSDSGQGQETQYF. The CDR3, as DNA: TGTGCCACCAGTGATTCCGGACAGGGGCAAGAGACCCAGTACTTC.

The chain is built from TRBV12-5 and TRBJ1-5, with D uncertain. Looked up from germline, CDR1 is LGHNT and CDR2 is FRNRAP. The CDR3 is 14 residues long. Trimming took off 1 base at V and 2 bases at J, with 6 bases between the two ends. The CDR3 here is CASGLESGNQPQHF. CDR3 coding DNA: TGTGCTAGTGGTTTGGAATCGGGCAATCAGCCCCAGCATTTT.

The CDR3 nucleotides read TGCAGCGTTTCCCCCCCGTCGGGTACAGATACGCAGTATTTT. Encoded protein: CSVSPPSGTDTQYF. The genes are TRBV29-1 and TRBJ2-3, with no clear D. CDR1 and CDR2 from the germline V gene are SQVTM and ANQGSEA. Trimming took off 5 bases at V and 3 bases at J, with 15 bases between the two ends. The CDR3 loop spans 14 amino acids.

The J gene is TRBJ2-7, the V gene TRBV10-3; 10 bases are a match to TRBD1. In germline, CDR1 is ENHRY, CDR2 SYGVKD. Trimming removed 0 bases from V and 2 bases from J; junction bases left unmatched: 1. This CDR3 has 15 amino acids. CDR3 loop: CAISESGTGAYEQYF. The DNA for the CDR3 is TGTGCCATCAGTGAGTCAGGGACAGGGGCCTACGAGCAGTACTTC.

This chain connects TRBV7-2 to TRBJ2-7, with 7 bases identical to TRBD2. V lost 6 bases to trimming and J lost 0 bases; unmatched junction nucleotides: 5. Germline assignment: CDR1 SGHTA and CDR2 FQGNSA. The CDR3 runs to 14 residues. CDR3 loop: CASRPGGSSYEQYF. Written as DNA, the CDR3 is TGTGCCAGCAGACCCGGCGGGAGCTCCTACGAGCAGTACTTC.

The CDR3 DNA reads TGCAGCGTTGAAGAGCTGCGCAATGAGCAGTTCTTC. Protein: CSVEELRNEQFF. The rearrangement uses TRBV29-1 and TRBJ2-1; D is unresolved. The CDR3 has 12 residues. Per the germline V gene, CDR1 is SQVTM and CDR2 is ANQGSEA. The V end lost 0 bases, the J end lost 6 bases, and 6 bases lay between the germline ends.

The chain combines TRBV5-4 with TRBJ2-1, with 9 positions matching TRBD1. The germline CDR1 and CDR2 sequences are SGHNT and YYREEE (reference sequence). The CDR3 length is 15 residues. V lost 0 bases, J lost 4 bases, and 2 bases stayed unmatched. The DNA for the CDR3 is TGTGCCAGCAGCTTGGGGACAGGGGTATACAATGAGCAGTTCTTC. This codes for CASSLGTGVYNEQFF.

DNA for the CDR3: TGTGCCAGCAGGGGACTAGCGGGAGACGTCGGGGAGCTGTTTTTT. Its translation: CASRGLAGDVGELFF. The chain joins TRBV2 to TRBJ2-2, with 14 bases identical to TRBD2. The CDR3 extends over 15 amino acids. V dropped 6 bases and J dropped 7; count of bases not matched to a gene: 4. Germline V gene lookup returns CDR1 SNHLY and CDR2 FYNNEI.

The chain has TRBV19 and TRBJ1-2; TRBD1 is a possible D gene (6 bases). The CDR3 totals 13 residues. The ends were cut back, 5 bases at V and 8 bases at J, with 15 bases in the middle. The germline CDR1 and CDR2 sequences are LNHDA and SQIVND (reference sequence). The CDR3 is CASSEWDTGGYTF. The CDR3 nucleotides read TGTGCCAGTAGTGAATGGGACACGGGAGGCTACACCTTC.

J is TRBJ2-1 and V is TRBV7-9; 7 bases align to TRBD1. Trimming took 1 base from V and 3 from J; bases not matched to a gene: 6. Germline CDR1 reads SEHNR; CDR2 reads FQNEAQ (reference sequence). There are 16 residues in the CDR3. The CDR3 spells CASSLEDRVHYNEQFF. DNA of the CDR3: TGTGCCAGCAGCTTAGAAGACAGGGTTCACTACAATGAGCAGTTCTTC.

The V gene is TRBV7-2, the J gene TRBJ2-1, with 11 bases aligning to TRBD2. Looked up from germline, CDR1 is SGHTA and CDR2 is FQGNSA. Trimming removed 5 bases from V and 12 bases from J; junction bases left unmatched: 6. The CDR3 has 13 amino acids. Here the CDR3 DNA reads TGTGCCAGCAGCCTTGGACTAGCGGGCCTGCAGTTCTTC. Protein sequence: CASSLGLAGLQFF.

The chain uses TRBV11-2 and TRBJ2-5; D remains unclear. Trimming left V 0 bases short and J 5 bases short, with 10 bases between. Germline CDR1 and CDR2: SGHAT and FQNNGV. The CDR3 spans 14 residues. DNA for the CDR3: TGTGCCAGCAGCTTAGACTCGCCGAGGGAGACCCAGTACTTC. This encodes CASSLDSPRETQYF.

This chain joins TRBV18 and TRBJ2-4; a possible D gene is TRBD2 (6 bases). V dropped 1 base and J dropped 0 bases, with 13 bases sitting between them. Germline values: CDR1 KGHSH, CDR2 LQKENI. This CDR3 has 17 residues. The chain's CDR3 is CASSPRGEVGAKNIQYF. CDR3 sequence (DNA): TGTGCCAGCTCACCACGGGGGGAAGTGGGAGCCAAAAACATTCAGTACTTC. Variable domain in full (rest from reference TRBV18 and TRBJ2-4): NAGVMQNPRHLVRRRGQEARLRCSPMKGHSHVYWYRQLPEEGLKFMVYLQKENIIDESGMPKERFSAEFPKEGPSILRIQQVVRGDSAAYFCASSPRGEVGAKNIQYFGAGTRLSVL.

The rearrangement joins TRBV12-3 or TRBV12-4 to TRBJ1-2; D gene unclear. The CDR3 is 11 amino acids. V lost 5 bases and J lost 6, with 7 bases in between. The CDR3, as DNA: TGTGCCAGCAGTCACAGAGATGGCTACACCTTC. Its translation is CASSHRDGYTF.

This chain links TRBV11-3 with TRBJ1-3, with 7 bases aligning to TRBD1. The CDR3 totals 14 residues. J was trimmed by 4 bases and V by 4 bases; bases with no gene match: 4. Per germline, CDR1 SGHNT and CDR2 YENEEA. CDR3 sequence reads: CASSSRDSGNTIYF. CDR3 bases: TGTGCCAGCAGCTCTCGGGACAGCGGAAACACCATATATTTT.

The CDR3 reads CASSPTRADTQYF. The CDR3 DNA reads as TGTGCCAGTAGCCCCACGCGGGCAGATACGCAGTATTTT. This rearrangement joins TRBV19 to TRBJ2-3; D possibly corresponds to TRBD2 (5 bases). V was cut by 6 bases and J by 4 bases, with 11 bases left in between. Germline CDR1 is LNHDA and CDR2 is SQIVND (reference sequence). This CDR3 has 13 amino acids.

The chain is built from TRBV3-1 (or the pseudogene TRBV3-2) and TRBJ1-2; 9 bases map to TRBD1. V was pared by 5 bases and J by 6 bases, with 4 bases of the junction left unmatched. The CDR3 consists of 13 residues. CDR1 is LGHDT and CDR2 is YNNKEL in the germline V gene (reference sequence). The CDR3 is CASSLGQGHGYTF. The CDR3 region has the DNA TGTGCCAGCAGCTTGGGACAGGGACATGGCTACACCTTC.

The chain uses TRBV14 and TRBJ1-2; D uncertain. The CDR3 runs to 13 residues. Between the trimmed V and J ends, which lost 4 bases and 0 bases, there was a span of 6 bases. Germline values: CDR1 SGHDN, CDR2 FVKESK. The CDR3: CASSLAANYGYTF. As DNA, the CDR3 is TGTGCCAGCAGCCTAGCAGCTAACTATGGCTACACCTTC.

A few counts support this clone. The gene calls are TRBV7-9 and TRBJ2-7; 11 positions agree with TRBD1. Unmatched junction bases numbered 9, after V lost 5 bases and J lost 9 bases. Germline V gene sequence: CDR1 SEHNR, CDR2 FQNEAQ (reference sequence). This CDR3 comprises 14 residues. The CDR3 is CASSTGTGGWVQYF. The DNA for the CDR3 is TGTGCCAGCAGCACCGGGACAGGGGGTTGGGTGCAGTACTTC.

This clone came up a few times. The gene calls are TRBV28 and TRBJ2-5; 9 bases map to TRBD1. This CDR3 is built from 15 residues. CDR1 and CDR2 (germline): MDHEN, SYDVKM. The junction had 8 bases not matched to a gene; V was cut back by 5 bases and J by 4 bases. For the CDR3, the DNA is TGTGCCAGCAGTCCCGGACAGGGGAGACGAGAGACCCAGTACTTC. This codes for CASSPGQGRRETQYF.

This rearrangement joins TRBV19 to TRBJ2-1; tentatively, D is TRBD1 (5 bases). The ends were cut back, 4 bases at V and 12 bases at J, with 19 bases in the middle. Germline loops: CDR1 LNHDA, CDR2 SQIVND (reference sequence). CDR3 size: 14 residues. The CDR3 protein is CASSTGLGPEAQFF. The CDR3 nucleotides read TGTGCCAGTAGTACAGGGTTGGGGCCAGAAGCGCAGTTCTTC.